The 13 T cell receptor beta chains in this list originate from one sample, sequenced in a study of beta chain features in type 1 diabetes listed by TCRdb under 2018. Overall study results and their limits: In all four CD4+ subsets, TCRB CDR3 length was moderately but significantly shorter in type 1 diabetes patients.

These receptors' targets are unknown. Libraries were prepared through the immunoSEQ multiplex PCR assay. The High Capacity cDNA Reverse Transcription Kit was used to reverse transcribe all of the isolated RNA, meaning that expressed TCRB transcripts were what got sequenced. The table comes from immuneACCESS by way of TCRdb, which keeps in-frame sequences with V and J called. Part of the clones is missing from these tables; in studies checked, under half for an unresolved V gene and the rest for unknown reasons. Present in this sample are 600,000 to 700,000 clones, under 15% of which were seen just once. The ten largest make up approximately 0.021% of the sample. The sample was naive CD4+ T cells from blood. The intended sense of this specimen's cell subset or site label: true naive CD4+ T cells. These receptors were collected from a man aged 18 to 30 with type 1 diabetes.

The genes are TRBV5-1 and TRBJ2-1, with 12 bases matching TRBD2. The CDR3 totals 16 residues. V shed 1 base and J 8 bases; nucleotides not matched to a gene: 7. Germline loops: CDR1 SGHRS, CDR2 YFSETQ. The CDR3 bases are TGCGCCAGCAGCTTGCCATCGACTAGCGGGGGAGATGAGCAGTTCTTC. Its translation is CASSLPSTSGGDEQFF.

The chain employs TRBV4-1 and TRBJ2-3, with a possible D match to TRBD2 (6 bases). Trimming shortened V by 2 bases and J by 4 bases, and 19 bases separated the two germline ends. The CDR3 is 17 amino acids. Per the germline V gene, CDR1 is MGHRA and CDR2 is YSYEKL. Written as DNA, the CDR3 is TGCGCCAGCAGCCAACGAAAGGGACTGGGGGTGGCAGATACGCAGTATTTT. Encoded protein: CASSQRKGLGVADTQYF.

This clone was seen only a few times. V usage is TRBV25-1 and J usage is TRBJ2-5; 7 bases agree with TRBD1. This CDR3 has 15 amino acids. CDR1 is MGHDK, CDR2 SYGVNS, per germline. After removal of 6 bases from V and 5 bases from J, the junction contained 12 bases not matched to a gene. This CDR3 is CASSVITGAFETQYF. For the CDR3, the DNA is TGTGCCAGCAGCGTAATAACAGGGGCGTTTGAGACCCAGTACTTC. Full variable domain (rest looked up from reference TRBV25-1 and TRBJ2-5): EADIYQTPRYLVIGTGKKITLECSQTMGHDKMYWYQQDPGMELHLIHYSYGVNSTEKGDLSSESTVSRIRTEHFPLTLESARPSHTSQYLCASSVITGAFETQYFGPGTRLLVL.

CDR3 nucleotides: TGTGCCAGCAGGGGAACGGACAGGGTCCAGGCTTTCTTT. It is translated as CASRGTDRVQAFF. The J gene is TRBJ1-1, the V gene TRBV2, with 8 bases fitting TRBD1. Germline lookup yields CDR1 SNHLY and CDR2 FYNNEI. The CDR3 has 13 amino acids. The trim removed 6 bases at V and 11 bases at J, leaving 11 bases unmatched.

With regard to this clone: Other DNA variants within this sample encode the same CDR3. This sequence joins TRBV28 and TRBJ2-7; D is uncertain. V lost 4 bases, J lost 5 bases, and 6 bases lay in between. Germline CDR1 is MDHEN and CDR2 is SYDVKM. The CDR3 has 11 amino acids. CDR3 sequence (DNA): TGTGCCAGCAGTTCTACTCACGAGCAGTACTTC. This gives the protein CASSSTHEQYF.

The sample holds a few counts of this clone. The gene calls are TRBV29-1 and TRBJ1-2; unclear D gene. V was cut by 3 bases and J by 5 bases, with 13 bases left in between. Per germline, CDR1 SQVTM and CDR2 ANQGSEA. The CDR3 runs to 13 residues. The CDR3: CSVDSGDAYGYTF. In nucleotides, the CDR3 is TGCAGCGTTGATTCGGGCGACGCATATGGCTACACCTTC.

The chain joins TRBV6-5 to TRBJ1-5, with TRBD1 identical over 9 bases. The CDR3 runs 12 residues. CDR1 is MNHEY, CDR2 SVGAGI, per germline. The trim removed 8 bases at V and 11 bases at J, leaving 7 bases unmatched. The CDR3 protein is CASCNRDRAQHF. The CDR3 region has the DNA TGTGCCAGCTGCAACCGGGACAGGGCCCAGCATTTT.

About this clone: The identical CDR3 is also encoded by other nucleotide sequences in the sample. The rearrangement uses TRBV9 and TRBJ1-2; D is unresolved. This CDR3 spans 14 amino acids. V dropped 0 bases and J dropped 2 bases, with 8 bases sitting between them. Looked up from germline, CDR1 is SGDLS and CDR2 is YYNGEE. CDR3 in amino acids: CASSVATGNYGYTF. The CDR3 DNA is TGTGCCAGCAGCGTAGCCACGGGGAACTATGGCTACACCTTC.

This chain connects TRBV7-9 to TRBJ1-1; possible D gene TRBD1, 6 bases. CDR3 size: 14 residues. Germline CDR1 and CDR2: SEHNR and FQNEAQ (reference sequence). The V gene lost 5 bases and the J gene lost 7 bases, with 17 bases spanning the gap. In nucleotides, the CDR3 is TGTGCCAGCAGCCAGGGGTGGCAGGGACGTGAAGCTTTCTTT. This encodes CASSQGWQGREAFF.

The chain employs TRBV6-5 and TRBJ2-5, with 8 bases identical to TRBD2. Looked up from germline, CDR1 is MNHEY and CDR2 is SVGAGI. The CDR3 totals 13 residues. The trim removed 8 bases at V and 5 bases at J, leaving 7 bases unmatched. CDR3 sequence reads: CASRTSLTETQYF. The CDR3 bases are TGTGCCAGCCGGACTAGCCTGACGGAGACCCAGTACTTC.

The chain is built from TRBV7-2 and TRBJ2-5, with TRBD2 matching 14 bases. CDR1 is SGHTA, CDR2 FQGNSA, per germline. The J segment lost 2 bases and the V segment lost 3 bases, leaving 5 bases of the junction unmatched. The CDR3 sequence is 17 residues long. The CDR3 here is CASSFLGLAGAQETQYF. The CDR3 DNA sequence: TGTGCCAGCAGCTTCCTGGGACTAGCGGGGGCGCAAGAGACCCAGTACTTC.

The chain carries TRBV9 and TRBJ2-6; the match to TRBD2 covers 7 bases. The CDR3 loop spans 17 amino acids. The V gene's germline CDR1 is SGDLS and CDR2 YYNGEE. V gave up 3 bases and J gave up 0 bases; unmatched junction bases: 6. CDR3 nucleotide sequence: TGTGCCAGCAGCGCCCAGGGAGGGAACTCTGGGGCCAACGTCCTGACTTTC. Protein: CASSAQGGNSGANVLTF.

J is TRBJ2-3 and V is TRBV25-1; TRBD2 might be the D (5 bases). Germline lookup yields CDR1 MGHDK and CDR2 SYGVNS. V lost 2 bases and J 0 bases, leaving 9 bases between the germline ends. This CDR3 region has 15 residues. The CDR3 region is CASSEGGASTDTQYF. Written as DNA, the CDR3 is TGTGCCAGCAGTGAAGGAGGAGCTAGCACAGATACGCAGTATTTT.